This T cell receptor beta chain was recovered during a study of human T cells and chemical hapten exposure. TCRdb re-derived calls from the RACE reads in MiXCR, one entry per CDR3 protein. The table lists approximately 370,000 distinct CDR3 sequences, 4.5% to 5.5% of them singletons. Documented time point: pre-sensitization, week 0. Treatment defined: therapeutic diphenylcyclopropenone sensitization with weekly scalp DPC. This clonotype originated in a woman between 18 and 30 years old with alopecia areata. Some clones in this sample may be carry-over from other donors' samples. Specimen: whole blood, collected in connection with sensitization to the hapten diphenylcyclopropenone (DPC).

The CDR3: CSASPTGGLAGLADTQYF. CDR3 DNA sequence: TGCAGTGCTAGTCCAACGGGCGGGCTAGCGGGGTTGGCAGATACGCAGTATTTT. V is TRBV20-1 and J is TRBJ2-3; 9 bases are shared with TRBD2. The CDR3 is 18 residues long. CDR1 and CDR2 from the germline V gene are DFQATT and SNEGSKA (reference sequence). V dropped 3 bases and J dropped 4; count of bases not matched to a gene: 17.